This entry concerns a single T cell receptor (beta chain). The repertoire was sequenced with immunoSEQ multiplex PCR; TCRdb's copy has only in-frame clones and lacks some. This table has approximately 82,000 clones, 88% appearing once. The record originates from a study of OX40 agonist ivuxolimab in advanced cancers. Study details: Patients were treated with intravenous ivuxolimab, dosed at 0.01 to 10 mg/kg and infused every 2 weeks. Cohort: approximately 83% men, mean age about 60, aged about 20 to 79. Prior checkpoint blockade (anti-PD-1, anti-PD-L1 or anti-CTLA-4) was permitted; around 37% had it.

At cycle 4 day 1, cycle 7 day 1, and baseline, blood was sampled. Germline V gives CDR1 SGHTA, CDR2 FQGNSA. The CDR3 has 14 amino acids. Trimming shortened V by 1 base and J by 5 bases, and 6 bases separated the two germline ends. J is TRBJ1-6 and V is TRBV7-2; no firm D call. The origin of this receptor is an adult with an advanced solid tumor such as melanoma, head and neck, liver or kidney cancer. Sequences were derived from CD4+ or CD8+ T cells sorted from blood, sampled in a trial of the OX40 agonist ivuxolimab. The CDR3 protein is CASSLVPDNSPLHF. CDR3 nucleotide sequence: TGTGCCAGCAGCTTAGTGCCAGATAATTCACCCCTCCACTTT.